The source of this TCR beta chain is a study of CD8+ T cells in alopecia areata. Germline V gene sequence: CDR1 GTSNPN, CDR2 SVGIG (reference sequence). Trimming cost V 1 base and J 0 bases, with 13 bases left between them. The CDR3 runs 15 residues. Sequencing used cDNA as its template, made by extracting RNA and reverse transcribing it. Libraries were prepared by immunoSEQ multiplex PCR; TCRdb keeps only in-frame clonotypes and omits some of them. The table has approximately 30,000 clones, approximately 65% seen once. The chain has TRBV30 and TRBJ2-7; no firm D call. This receptor was taken from a human donor with alopecia areata. Material for sequencing was NKG2D-high CD8+ T cells sorted from blood. The chain's CDR3 is CAWSESIGDSYEQYF. The DNA of the CDR3 is TGTGCCTGGAGTGAATCAATTGGGGACTCCTACGAGCAGTACTTC. Combining the CDR3 with reference TRBV30 and TRBJ2-7 gives the whole variable domain SQTIHQWPATLVQPVGSPLSLECTVEGTSNPNLYWYRQAAGRGLQLLFYSVGIGQISSEVPQNLSASRPQDRQFILSSKKLLLSDSGFYLCAWSESIGDSYEQYFGPGTRLTVT.